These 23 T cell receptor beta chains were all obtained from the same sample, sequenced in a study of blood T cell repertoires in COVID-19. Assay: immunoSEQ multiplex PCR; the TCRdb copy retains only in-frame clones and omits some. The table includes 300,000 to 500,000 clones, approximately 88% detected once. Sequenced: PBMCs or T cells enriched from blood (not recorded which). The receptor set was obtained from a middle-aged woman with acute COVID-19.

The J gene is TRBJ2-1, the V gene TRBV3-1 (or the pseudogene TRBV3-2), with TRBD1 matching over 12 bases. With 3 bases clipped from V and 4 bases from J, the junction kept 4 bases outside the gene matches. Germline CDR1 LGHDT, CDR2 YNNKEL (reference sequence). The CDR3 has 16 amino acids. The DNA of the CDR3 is TGTGCCAGCAGCCAGGGACAGGGGGCGAATTACAATGAGCAGTTCTTC. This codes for CASSQGQGANYNEQFF.

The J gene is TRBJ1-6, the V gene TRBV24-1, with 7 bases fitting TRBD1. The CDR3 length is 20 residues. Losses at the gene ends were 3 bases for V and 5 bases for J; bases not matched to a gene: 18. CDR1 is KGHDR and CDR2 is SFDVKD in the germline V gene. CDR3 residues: CATSDRTGLARALDNSPLHF. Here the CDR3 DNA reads TGTGCCACCAGTGATAGGACAGGTCTTGCCCGAGCCTTGGATAATTCACCCCTCCACTTT.

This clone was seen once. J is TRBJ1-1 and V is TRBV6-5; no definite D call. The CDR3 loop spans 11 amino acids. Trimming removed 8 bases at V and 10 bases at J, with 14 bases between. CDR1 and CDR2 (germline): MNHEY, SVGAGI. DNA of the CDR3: TGTGCCAGCCCCGGCAGAATAGCAGCTTTCTTT. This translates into CASPGRIAAFF.

CDR3 coding DNA: TGTGCCAGCAGCTTAGAACTCCCAAACGGTGGCTATGGCTACACCTTC. Amino acids: CASSLELPNGGYGYTF. The chain links TRBV7-2 to TRBJ1-2; D is unclear. Germline-derived CDR1 and CDR2 are SGHTA and FQGNSA. Deletions cut 1 base from V and 4 bases from J, with 16 bases between. The CDR3 spans 16 residues.

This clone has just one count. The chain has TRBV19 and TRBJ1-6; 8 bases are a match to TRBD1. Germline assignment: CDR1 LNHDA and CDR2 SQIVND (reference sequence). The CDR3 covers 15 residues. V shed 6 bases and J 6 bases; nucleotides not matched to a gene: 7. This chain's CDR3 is CASSPGTGINSPLHF. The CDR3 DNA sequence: TGTGCCAGTAGCCCCGGGACAGGTATTAATTCACCCCTCCACTTT.

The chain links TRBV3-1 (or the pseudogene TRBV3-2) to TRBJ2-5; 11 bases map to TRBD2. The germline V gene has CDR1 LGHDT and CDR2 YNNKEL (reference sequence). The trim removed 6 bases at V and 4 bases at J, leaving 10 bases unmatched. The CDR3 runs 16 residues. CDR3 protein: CASSRLAGGMAETQYF. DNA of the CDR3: TGTGCCAGCAGTAGGCTAGCGGGGGGTATGGCAGAGACCCAGTACTTC.

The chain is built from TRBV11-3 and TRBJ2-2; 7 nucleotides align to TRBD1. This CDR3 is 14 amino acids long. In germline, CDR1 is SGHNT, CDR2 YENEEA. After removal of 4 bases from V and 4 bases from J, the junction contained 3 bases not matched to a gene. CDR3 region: CASSSGQITGELFF. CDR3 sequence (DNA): TGTGCCAGCAGCTCGGGACAGATCACCGGGGAGCTGTTTTTT.

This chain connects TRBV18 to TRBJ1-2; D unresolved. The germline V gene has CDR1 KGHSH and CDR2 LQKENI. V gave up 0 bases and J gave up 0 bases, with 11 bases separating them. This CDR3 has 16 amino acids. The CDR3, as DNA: TGTGCCAGCTCACCACCGCAACGTCTAGCTAACTATGGCTACACCTTC. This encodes CASSPPQRLANYGYTF.

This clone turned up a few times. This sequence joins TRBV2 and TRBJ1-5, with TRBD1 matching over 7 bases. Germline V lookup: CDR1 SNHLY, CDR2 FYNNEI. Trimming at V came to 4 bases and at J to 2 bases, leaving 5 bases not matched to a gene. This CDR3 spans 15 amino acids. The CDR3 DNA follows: TGTGCCAGCAGTGCGAACAGGGGTGGCAATCAGCCCCAGCATTTT. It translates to CASSANRGGNQPQHF.

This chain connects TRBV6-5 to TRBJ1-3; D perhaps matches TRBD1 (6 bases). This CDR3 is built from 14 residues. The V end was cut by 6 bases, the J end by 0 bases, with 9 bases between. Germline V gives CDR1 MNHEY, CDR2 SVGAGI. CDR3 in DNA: TGTGCCAGCAGCACAGGGCTCTCTGGAAACACCATATATTTT. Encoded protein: CASSTGLSGNTIYF.

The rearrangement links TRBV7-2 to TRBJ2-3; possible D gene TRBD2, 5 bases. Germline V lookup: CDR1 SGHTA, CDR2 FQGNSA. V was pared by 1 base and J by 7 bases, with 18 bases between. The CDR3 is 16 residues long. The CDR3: CASSLVPAASLNTQYF. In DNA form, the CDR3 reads TGTGCCAGCAGCTTAGTCCCAGCGGCCTCACTAAATACGCAGTATTTT.

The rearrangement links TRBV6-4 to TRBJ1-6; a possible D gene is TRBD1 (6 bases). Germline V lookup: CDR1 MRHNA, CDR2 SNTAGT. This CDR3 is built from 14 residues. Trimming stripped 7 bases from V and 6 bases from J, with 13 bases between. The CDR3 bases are TGTGCCAGCACCGGACAGCCTCCTAATTCACCCCTCCACTTT. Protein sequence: CASTGQPPNSPLHF.

CDR3 bases: TGTGCCAGTAGTCGGTCGCCTGGAAACACCATATATTTT. Its protein product is CASSRSPGNTIYF. The chain links TRBV19 to TRBJ1-3, with unresolved D. V shed 5 bases and J shed 2 bases, with 7 bases lying between them. Germline V CDR1 and CDR2: LNHDA, SQIVND (reference sequence). The CDR3 runs 13 residues.

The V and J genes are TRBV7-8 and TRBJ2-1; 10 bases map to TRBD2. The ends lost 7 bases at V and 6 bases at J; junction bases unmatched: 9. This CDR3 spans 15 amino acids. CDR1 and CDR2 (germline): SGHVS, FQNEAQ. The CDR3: CASNQAGGPFNEQFF. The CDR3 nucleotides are TGTGCCAGCAACCAAGCGGGGGGGCCTTTCAATGAGCAGTTCTTC.

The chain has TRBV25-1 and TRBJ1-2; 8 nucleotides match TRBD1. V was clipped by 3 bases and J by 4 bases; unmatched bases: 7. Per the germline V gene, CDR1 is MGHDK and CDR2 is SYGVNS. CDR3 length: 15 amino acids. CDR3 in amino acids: CASSDKGQARYGYTF. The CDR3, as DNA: TGTGCCAGCAGTGACAAGGGACAGGCCCGCTATGGCTACACCTTC.

CDR3 bases: TGTGCCAGCAGCCAAGACTCGGGGGTGTACACAGATACGCAGTATTTT. Residues: CASSQDSGVYTDTQYF. V and J are TRBV3-1 (or the pseudogene TRBV3-2) and TRBJ2-3; D perhaps matches TRBD2 (6 bases). The CDR3 contains 16 residues. The V and J ends lost 0 bases and 2 bases respectively, with 12 bases between them. Germline V gene sequence: CDR1 LGHDT, CDR2 YNNKEL (reference sequence).

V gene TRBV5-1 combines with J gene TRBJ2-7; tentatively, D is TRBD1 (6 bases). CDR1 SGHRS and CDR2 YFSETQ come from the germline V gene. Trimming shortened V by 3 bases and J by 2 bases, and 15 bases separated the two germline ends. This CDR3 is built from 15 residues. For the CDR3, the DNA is TGCGCCAGCAGCTCTGACGGGACACCAACCTACGAGCAGTACTTC. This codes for CASSSDGTPTYEQYF.

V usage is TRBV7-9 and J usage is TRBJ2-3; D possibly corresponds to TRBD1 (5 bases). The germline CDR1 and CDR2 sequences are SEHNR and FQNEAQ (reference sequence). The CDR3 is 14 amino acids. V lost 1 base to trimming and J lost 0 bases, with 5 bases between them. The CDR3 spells CASSLDRSTDTQYF. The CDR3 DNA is TGTGCCAGCAGCTTAGACAGGAGCACAGATACGCAGTATTTT.

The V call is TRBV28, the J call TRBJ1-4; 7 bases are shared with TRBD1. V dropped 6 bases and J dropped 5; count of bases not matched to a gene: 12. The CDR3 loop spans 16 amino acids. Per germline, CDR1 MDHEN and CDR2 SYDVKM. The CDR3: CASRIGTAYLNEKLFF. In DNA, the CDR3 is TGTGCCAGCAGGATCGGGACAGCGTACCTCAATGAAAAACTGTTTTTT. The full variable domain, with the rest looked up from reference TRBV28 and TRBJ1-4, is DVKVTQSSRYLVKRTGEKVFLECVQDMDHENMFWYRQDPGLGLRLIYFSYDVKMKEKGDIPEGYSVSREKKERFSLILESASTNQTSMYLCASRIGTAYLNEKLFFGSGTQLSVL.

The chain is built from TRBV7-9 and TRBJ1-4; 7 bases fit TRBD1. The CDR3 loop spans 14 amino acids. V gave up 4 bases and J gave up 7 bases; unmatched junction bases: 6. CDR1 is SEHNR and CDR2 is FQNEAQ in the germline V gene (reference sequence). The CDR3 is CASSSTGVGEKLFF. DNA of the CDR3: TGTGCCAGCAGCTCAACAGGGGTGGGTGAAAAACTGTTTTTT.

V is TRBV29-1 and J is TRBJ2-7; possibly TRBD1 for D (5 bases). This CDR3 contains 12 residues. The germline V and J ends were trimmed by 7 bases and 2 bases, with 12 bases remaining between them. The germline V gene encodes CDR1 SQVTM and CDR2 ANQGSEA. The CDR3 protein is CSELTVPYEQYF. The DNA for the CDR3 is TGCAGCGAACTGACAGTCCCCTACGAGCAGTACTTC.

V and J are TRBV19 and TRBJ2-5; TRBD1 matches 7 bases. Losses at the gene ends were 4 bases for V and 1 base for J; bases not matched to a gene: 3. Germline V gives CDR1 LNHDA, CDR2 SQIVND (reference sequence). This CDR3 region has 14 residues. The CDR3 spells CASSNRGPQETQYF. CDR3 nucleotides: TGTGCCAGTAGTAACAGGGGACCCCAAGAGACCCAGTACTTC.

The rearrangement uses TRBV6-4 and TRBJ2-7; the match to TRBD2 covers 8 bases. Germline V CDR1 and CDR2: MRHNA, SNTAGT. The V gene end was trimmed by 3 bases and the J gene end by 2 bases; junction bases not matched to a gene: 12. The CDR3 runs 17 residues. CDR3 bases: TGTGCCAGCAGTGAGACTAGCGAAACCCGAGGGGCCTACGAGCAGTACTTC. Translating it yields CASSETSETRGAYEQYF.